This entry describes one TCR beta chain. Its target is unknown. These data originate in a study of Ad26.COV2.S vaccination and SARS-CoV-2 variants. About the research overall: Each vaccinee took Ad26.COV2.S intramuscularly, once or twice 56 days apart.

Assay used: immunoSEQ multiplex PCR; TCRdb lists only in-frame clones, some missing. The sample comprises around 450,000 clones, about 88% of which are singletons, and about 1.7% rests with the top ten. Treatment indicated: about 20 received Ad26.COV2.S at low or high dose, single or two shots; several received placebo; per-sample allocation not given. Samples analyzed were those drawn on day 63 after the first vaccine or placebo injection. The vaccine antigen was prefusion-stabilized Wuhan SARS-CoV-2 spike. Overall study results and limits: Vaccine and placebo recipients had comparable breadth of non-spike TCRs. Once vaccination had occurred, spike-specific CD8+ and CD4+ T cell responses reportedly showed substantial breadth.

CDR1 is MDHEN, CDR2 SYDVKM, per germline. CDR3 length: 12 residues. Trimming cost V 8 bases and J 4 bases, with 11 bases left between them. The rearrangement joins TRBV28 to TRBJ2-5; D is unresolved. The receptor comes from a person aged 18-60 years who received the Ad26.COV2.S COVID-19 vaccine or a placebo. Sequencing was performed on peripheral blood, taken in a trial of Ad26.COV2.S vaccine versus placebo. The CDR3 DNA sequence: TGTGCCAGCTCCGGATCCATAGAGACCCAGTACTTC. Translating it yields CASSGSIETQYF.